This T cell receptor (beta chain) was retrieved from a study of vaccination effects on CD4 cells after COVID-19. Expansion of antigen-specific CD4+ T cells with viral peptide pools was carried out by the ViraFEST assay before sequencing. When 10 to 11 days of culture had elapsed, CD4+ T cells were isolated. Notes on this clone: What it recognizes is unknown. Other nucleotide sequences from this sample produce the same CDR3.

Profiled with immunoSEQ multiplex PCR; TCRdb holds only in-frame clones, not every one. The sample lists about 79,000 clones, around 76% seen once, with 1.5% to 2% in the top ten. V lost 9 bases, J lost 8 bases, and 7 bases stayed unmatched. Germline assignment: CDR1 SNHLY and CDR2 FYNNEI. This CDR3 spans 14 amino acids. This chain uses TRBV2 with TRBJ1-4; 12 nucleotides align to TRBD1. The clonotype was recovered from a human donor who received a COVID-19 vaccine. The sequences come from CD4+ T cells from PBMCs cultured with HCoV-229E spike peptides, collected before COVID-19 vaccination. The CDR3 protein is CASRAGTGGEKLFF. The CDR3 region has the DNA TGTGCCAGTCGGGCGGGGACAGGGGGCGAAAAACTGTTTTTT.